The text below deals with one T cell receptor beta chain. The sample originates from a study of blood T cell repertoires in COVID-19. Overall study: Whether acute or convalescent, the COVID-19 samples came from the United States, Italy and Spain. The cDNA or gDNA used as material had been derived from T cells, B-cell-depleted T cells, or PBMCs.

The age range of participants was about 18 to 100 years, with residence in about two dozen US areas. Assignments of participants to cohorts depended upon their own reported clinical history. Libraries were prepared by immunoSEQ multiplex PCR; TCRdb keeps only in-frame clonotypes and omits some of them. The data hold around 380,000 clones, with more than 75% observed a single time. Deletions cut 6 bases from V and 13 bases from J, with 13 bases between. CDR1 is MNHEY and CDR2 is SVGEGT in the germline V gene. The CDR3 consists of 11 residues. The sequencing input was PBMCs or T cells enriched from blood (not recorded which). The sequence was collected from a young man who had recovered from COVID-19. This chain links TRBV6-2 or TRBV6-3 with TRBJ2-4, with D possibly matching TRBD2 (5 bases). The DNA of the CDR3 is TGTGCCAGCAGCAGACCGGGGATCCAGTACTTC. Its protein product is CASSRPGIQYF.